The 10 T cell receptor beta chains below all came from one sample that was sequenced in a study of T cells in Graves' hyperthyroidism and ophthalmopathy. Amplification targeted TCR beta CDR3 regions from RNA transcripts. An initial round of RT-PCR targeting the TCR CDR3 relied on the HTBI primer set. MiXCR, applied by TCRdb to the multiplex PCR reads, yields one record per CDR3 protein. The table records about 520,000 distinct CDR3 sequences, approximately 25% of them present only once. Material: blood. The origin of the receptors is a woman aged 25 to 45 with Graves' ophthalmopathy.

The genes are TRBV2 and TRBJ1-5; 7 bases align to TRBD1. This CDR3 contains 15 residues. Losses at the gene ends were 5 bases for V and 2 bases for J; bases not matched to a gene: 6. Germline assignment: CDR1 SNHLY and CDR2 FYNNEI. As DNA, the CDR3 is TGTGCCAGCAGTACTTCTGACAGGGGCAATCAGCCCCAGCATTTT. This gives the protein CASSTSDRGNQPQHF.

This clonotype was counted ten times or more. The CDR3 sequence: CASGRQGVNSNQPQHF. The CDR3 DNA reads TGTGCCAGCGGGCGACAGGGGGTAAATAGCAATCAGCCCCAGCATTTT. This sequence joins TRBV6-5 and TRBJ1-5; 9 bases agree with TRBD1. CDR3 length equals 16 residues. The ends lost 8 bases at V and 0 bases at J; junction bases unmatched: 8. The V gene's germline CDR1 is MNHEY and CDR2 SVGAGI.

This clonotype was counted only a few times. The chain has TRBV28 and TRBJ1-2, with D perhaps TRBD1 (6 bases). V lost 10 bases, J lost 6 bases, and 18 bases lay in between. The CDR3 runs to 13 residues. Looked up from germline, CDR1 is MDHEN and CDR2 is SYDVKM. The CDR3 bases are TGTGCCACCTTGGTGGCAGGGGCTGATGGCTACACCTTC. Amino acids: CATLVAGADGYTF.

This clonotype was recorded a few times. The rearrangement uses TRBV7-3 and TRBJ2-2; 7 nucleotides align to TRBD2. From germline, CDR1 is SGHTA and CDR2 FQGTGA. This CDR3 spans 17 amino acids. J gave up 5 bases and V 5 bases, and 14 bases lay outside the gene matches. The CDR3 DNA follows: TGTGCCAGCAGCCCGACTAGCCACAACCTAGGGACCGGGGAGCTGTTTTTT. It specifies CASSPTSHNLGTGELFF.

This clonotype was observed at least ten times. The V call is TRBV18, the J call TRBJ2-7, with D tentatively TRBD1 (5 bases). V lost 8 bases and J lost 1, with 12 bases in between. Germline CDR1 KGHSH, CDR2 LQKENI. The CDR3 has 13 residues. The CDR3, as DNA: TGTGCCAGCCAAGGGGTAGAGTCCTACGAGCAGTACTTC. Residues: CASQGVESYEQYF.

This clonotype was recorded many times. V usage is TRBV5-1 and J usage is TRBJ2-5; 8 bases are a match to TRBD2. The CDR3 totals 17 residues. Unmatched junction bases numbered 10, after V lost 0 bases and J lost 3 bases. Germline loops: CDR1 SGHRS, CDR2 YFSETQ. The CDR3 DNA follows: TGCGCCAGCAGCTTGGGGGTACTCACGACTAGCGAAGAGACCCAGTACTTC. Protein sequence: CASSLGVLTTSEETQYF.

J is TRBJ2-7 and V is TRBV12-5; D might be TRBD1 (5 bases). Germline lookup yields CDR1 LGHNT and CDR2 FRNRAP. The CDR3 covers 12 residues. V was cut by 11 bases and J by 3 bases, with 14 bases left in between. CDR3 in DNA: TGTGCTTCAAAAGGGGATTACTACGAGCAGTACTTC. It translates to CASKGDYYEQYF.

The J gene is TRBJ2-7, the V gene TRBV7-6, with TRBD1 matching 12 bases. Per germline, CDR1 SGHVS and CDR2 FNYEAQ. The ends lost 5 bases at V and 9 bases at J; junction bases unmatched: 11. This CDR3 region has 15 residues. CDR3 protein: CASSPNTGTGGLQYF. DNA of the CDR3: TGTGCCAGCAGCCCTAATACCGGGACAGGGGGCCTGCAGTACTTC.

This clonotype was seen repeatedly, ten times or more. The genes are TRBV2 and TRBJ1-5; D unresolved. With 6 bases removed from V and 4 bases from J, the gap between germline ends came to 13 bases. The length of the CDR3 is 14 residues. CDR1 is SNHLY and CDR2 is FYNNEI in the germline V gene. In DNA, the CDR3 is TGTGCCAGCAGGACGCAGCCGGGGAATCAGCCCCAGCATTTT. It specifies CASRTQPGNQPQHF.

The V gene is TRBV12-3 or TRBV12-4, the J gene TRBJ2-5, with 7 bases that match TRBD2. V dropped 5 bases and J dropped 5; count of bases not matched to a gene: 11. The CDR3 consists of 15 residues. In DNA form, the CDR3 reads TGTGCCAGCAGTCGTCGGAGGAGGGAGGGGGAGACCCAGTACTTC. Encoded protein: CASSRRRREGETQYF.